Shown below are 5 T cell receptor beta chains from a single sample sequenced in a study of molecular identifiers for immune sequencing clone quantification. TCRdb called the PCR reads again in MiXCR, with one record for every CDR3 protein. This table has 50,000 or so distinct CDR3 sequences, under 30% appearing once. The material sequenced was naive CD8+ T cells from blood, with Jurkat cell RNA spiked in. Subset given: FACS-sorted CD8+CD4-CCR7+CD45RA+ naive T cells. The receptor source for this set is a human donor in good health. Some libraries in this study had Jurkat cell RNA spiked in.

This clonotype was counted at least ten times. This chain links TRBV7-9 with TRBJ2-1; 11 bases map to TRBD2. V dropped 5 bases and J dropped 1; count of bases not matched to a gene: 4. Per germline, CDR1 SEHNR and CDR2 FQNEAQ (reference sequence). This CDR3 is 16 amino acids long. CDR3 residues: CASSSGLAGSYNEQFF. The DNA of the CDR3 is TGTGCCAGCAGCAGCGGACTAGCGGGTTCCTACAATGAGCAGTTCTTC.

This clonotype has ten or more counts. The genes are TRBV27 and TRBJ1-3, with no clear D. V lost 2 bases and J lost 2, with 13 bases in between. Looked up from germline, CDR1 is MNHEY and CDR2 is SMNVEV (reference sequence). The length of the CDR3 is 16 residues. CDR3 nucleotide sequence: TGTGCCAGCAGTTTACCCGCACGGCTGGCTGGAAACACCATATATTTT. Translation: CASSLPARLAGNTIYF.

In regard to this clonotype: This may be a read error, as it is one base from a much larger clone. The chain employs TRBV4-3 and TRBJ2-2; 8 bases map to TRBD2. V lost 11 bases, J lost 4 bases, and 9 bases stayed unmatched. Per germline, CDR1 LGHNA and CDR2 YSLEER. The CDR3 is 14 residues long. CDR3 amino acids: CARGRGGTTGELFF. The CDR3, as DNA: TGCGCCCGCGGCCGGGGGGGCACCACCGGGGAGCTGTTTTTT.

This clonotype was seen repeatedly, ten times or more. The rearrangement joins TRBV29-1 to TRBJ2-7, with D possibly being TRBD1 or TRBD2 (5 bases each). The V end lost 2 bases, the J end lost 3 bases, and 14 bases lay between the germline ends. Germline CDR1 and CDR2: SQVTM and ANQGSEA. The CDR3 covers 14 residues. The CDR3 loop is CSVESPGTSYEQYF. The DNA of the CDR3 is TGCAGCGTTGAATCCCCCGGGACGAGCTACGAGCAGTACTTC.

As to this clonotype: A much larger clone sits a single nucleotide away, making a read error possible. The V and J genes are TRBV5-6 and TRBJ1-5; 10 positions agree with TRBD1. The CDR3 consists of 17 residues. The germline V gene has CDR1 SGHDT and CDR2 YYEEEE. CDR3 loop: CASSLGALGQGKQPRHF. CDR3 coding DNA: TGTGCCAGCAGCTTGGGGGCCCTGGGACAGGGGAAACAGCCCCGGCATTTT.